These 18 T cell receptor beta chains originate from one sample sequenced in a study of beta chain features in type 1 diabetes. Every isolated RNA sample was fully reverse transcribed, so sequencing captured expressed TCRB transcripts. Sequencing used immunoSEQ multiplex PCR; TCRdb keeps in-frame clones, though not all of them. Counted here are under 400,000 clones, 10% to 15% occurring once; the ten biggest clones make up roughly 0.017%. The sample taken for sequencing was naive CD4+ T cells from blood. The receptors derive from a man between 18 and 29 years old in good health.

This clone has more than one count but fewer than ten. In DNA, the CDR3 is TGTGCCAGTAGCACGGGACAGGCGTACCAAGAGACCCAGTACTTC. Translating gives CASSTGQAYQETQYF. The V call is TRBV19, the J call TRBJ2-5; 8 bases agree with TRBD1. The CDR3 has 15 amino acids. The V and J ends lost 6 bases and 0 bases, in that order; junction bases with no gene match: 6. Germline CDR1 is LNHDA and CDR2 is SQIVND (reference sequence). The full variable domain, in which reference TRBV19 and TRBJ2-5 provide the parts outside the CDR3, is DGGITQSPKYLFRKEGQNVTLSCEQNLNHDAMYWYRQDPGQGLRLIYYSQIVNDFQKGDIAEGYSVSREKKESFPLTVTSAQKNPTAFYLCASSTGQAYQETQYFGPGTRLLVL.

For the CDR3, the DNA is TGTGCCAGTAGGGGGGGGGCGATGGGAGAGACCCAGTACTTC. Its protein product is CASRGGAMGETQYF. The genes are TRBV28 and TRBJ2-5; D might be TRBD2 (7 bases). Trimming stripped 9 bases from V and 4 bases from J, with 18 bases between. Germline V gene sequence: CDR1 MDHEN, CDR2 SYDVKM. The CDR3 length is 14 residues.

This clone has more than one count but fewer than ten. This sequence joins TRBV2 and TRBJ1-1, with no clear D. Germline CDR1 SNHLY, CDR2 FYNNEI. CDR3 length: 13 residues. Trimming shortened V by 6 bases and J by 1 base, and 9 bases separated the two germline ends. This CDR3 is CASRWRRNTEAFF. Here the CDR3 DNA reads TGTGCCAGCAGATGGAGAAGGAACACTGAAGCTTTCTTT.

This clone has only a few counts. The V gene is TRBV10-3, the J gene TRBJ2-7, with TRBD2 identical over 10 bases. With 7 bases clipped from V and 3 bases from J, the junction kept 0 bases outside the gene matches. The CDR3 loop spans 12 amino acids. Germline lookup yields CDR1 ENHRY and CDR2 SYGVKD. In DNA, the CDR3 is TGTGCCATCACTAGCGGGAGCTACGAGCAGTACTTC. It translates to CAITSGSYEQYF.

This clone was found a few times. The rearrangement links TRBV4-3 to TRBJ1-6; 9 bases are a match to TRBD1. The CDR3 loop spans 17 amino acids. The ends lost 4 bases at V and 9 bases at J; junction bases unmatched: 13. CDR1 and CDR2 (germline): LGHNA, YSLEER. This chain's CDR3 is CASSRRDRGSSSSPLHF. CDR3 DNA: TGCGCCAGCAGCCGCCGCGACAGGGGGTCCTCTAGTTCACCCCTCCACTTT.

The sample holds a few counts of this clone. This chain connects TRBV27 to TRBJ2-7, with 7 positions matching TRBD2. V lost 5 bases to trimming and J lost 1 base; unmatched junction nucleotides: 5. CDR1 and CDR2 (germline): MNHEY, SMNVEV (reference sequence). The CDR3 runs to 14 residues. CDR3 sequence reads: CASSIREGSYEQYF. The CDR3 DNA reads as TGTGCCAGCAGTATCAGGGAGGGGTCCTACGAGCAGTACTTC.

The chain employs TRBV25-1 and TRBJ2-7; 13 positions agree with TRBD2. Germline assignment: CDR1 MGHDK and CDR2 SYGVNS. After removal of 4 bases from V and 3 bases from J, the junction contained 9 bases not matched to a gene. The CDR3 covers 17 residues. Written as DNA, the CDR3 is TGTGCCAGCAGTGCAACCAGGGGACTAGCGGGATTCTACGAGCAGTACTTC. It codes for CASSATRGLAGFYEQYF.

This clone turned up a few times. The chain employs TRBV5-1 and TRBJ1-1; D is perhaps TRBD1 (6 bases). The CDR3 is made up of 15 amino acids. The V and J ends lost 4 bases and 4 bases respectively, with 17 bases between them. Looked up from germline, CDR1 is SGHRS and CDR2 is YFSETQ. CDR3 DNA: TGCGCCAGCAGCCCCGTTAGAACAGGGATCACTGAAGCTTTCTTT. Its translation: CASSPVRTGITEAFF.

This clone has a handful of counts. The chain uses TRBV19 and TRBJ2-7; 7 bases are a match to TRBD1. Unmatched junction bases numbered 5, after V lost 2 bases and J lost 4 bases. The CDR3 extends over 14 amino acids. In germline, CDR1 is LNHDA, CDR2 SQIVND (reference sequence). CDR3 in DNA: TGTGCCAGTAGTATAAACCGACAGGGTTACGAGCAGTACTTC. Translated, it gives CASSINRQGYEQYF. The variable domain in full, completed from reference TRBV19 and TRBJ2-7, reads DGGITQSPKYLFRKEGQNVTLSCEQNLNHDAMYWYRQDPGQGLRLIYYSQIVNDFQKGDIAEGYSVSREKKESFPLTVTSAQKNPTAFYLCASSINRQGYEQYFGPGTRLTVT.

This chain joins TRBV19 and TRBJ2-7, with 10 bases fitting TRBD2. Germline loops: CDR1 LNHDA, CDR2 SQIVND (reference sequence). V was clipped by 10 bases and J by 6 bases; unmatched bases: 9. The CDR3 extends over 13 amino acids. CDR3 nucleotide sequence: TGTGCCACCCAGCGGGAGGGTTCCGTCGAGCAGTACTTC. Translation gives CATQREGSVEQYF.

The chain's CDR3 is CASSVAGSPQFF. CDR3 bases: TGTGCCAGCAGCGTAGCGGGTTCTCCGCAGTTCTTC. V is TRBV9 and J is TRBJ2-1; D gene uncertain. From germline, CDR1 is SGDLS and CDR2 YYNGEE. V was pared by 0 bases and J by 12 bases, with 10 bases between. The CDR3 extends over 12 amino acids. Variable domain in full (rest from reference TRBV9 and TRBJ2-1): DSGVTQTPKHLITATGQRVTLRCSPRSGDLSVYWYQQSLDQGLQFLIQYYNGEERAKGNILERFSAQQFPDLHSELNLSSLELGDSALYFCASSVAGSPQFFGPGTRLTVL.

This clone occurred a few times. This chain uses TRBV28 with TRBJ2-7; possible D gene TRBD2, 6 bases. Germline loops: CDR1 MDHEN, CDR2 SYDVKM. The length of the CDR3 is 11 residues. Trimming left V 7 bases short and J 5 bases short, with 9 bases between. CDR3 coding DNA: TGTGCCAGCACTCGGAGGGACGAGCAGTACTTC. As protein: CASTRRDEQYF. The full variable domain, in which reference TRBV28 and TRBJ2-7 provide the parts outside the CDR3, is DVKVTQSSRYLVKRTGEKVFLECVQDMDHENMFWYRQDPGLGLRLIYFSYDVKMKEKGDIPEGYSVSREKKERFSLILESASTNQTSMYLCASTRRDEQYFGPGTRLTVT.

CDR3 residues: CASSLGQGWFF. The CDR3 region has the DNA TGTGCCAGCAGTTTAGGACAGGGGTGGTTCTTC. J is TRBJ2-1 and V is TRBV28; 9 bases agree with TRBD1. The CDR3 runs 11 residues. Trimming removed 2 bases from V and 15 bases from J; junction bases left unmatched: 2. Germline V gene sequence: CDR1 MDHEN, CDR2 SYDVKM.

This clone was observed a few times. V usage is TRBV5-6 and J usage is TRBJ2-1, with D unresolved. The CDR3 has 15 amino acids. V was trimmed by 3 bases and J by 0 bases, leaving 10 bases between them. Germline CDR1 SGHDT, CDR2 YYEEEE. The CDR3 DNA is TGTGCCAGCAGCTCGGCCCCGGGCTCCTACAATGAGCAGTTCTTC. Translation: CASSSAPGSYNEQFF.

This rearrangement joins TRBV30 to TRBJ2-1; tentative D call: TRBD2 (6 bases). CDR1 is GTSNPN, CDR2 SVGIG, per germline (reference sequence). The CDR3 has 12 amino acids. Between the trimmed V and J ends, which lost 2 bases and 6 bases, there was a span of 8 bases. As DNA, the CDR3 is TGTGCCTGGAGTATGGGGGGCAATGAGCAGTTCTTC. Its translation is CAWSMGGNEQFF.

The genes are TRBV5-1 and TRBJ1-5, with TRBD1 identical over 7 bases. The CDR3 is 16 residues long. J lost 1 base, V lost 2 bases, and 6 bases had no gene match. CDR1 SGHRS and CDR2 YFSETQ come from the germline V gene. In DNA form, the CDR3 reads TGCGCCAGCAGCTTATCAGGGGGTGTGAGCAATCAGCCCCAGCATTTT. Translating it yields CASSLSGGVSNQPQHF.

The chain uses TRBV7-3 and TRBJ2-2; D ambiguous. The CDR3 is made up of 15 amino acids. The V gene's germline CDR1 is SGHTA and CDR2 FQGTGA. V dropped 5 bases and J dropped 7 bases, with 17 bases sitting between them. The CDR3 sequence: CASSLQPSIDGELFF. The CDR3 DNA reads TGTGCCAGCAGCCTCCAACCATCCATAGACGGGGAGCTGTTTTTT.

The V gene is TRBV10-3, the J gene TRBJ1-5; 9 nucleotides agree with TRBD1. Trimming cost V 0 bases and J 6 bases; bases outside gene matches: 0. Germline V CDR1 and CDR2: ENHRY, SYGVKD. The CDR3 sequence is 14 residues long. The CDR3 bases are TGTGCCATCAGTGAGTCGACAGGGGGTCAGCCCCAGCATTTT. Translated, it gives CAISESTGGQPQHF.